The next 16 T cell receptor beta chains were all read from a single sample in a study of T-cell memory formation after mild COVID-19 (dated by TCRdb to 2020 to 2022). Receptor libraries were prepared by 5' RACE. For sequencing, an Illumina NovaSeq 6000 was employed. The raw public reads went through TCRdb reprocessing: fastp at Q25, MiXCR clone calling, in-frame beta chains kept. Rows matching on CDR3 protein sequence are summarized as one entry with the most common DNA and genes. This sample holds 100,000 to 150,000 distinct CDR3 sequences; about 5.9% were observed only once. The top ten hold about 2.2% of the sample. Sequencing was done on a sample of PBMCs or a T cell subset sorted from them (not recorded which). The receptors were sampled from an adult woman who had mild COVID-19 (a few samples of this study predate the infection). The sample titles of this study are shuffled in the database, so cell type and time point are left out; the donor was told from shared clones.

This clonotype was seen many times. The J gene is TRBJ1-4, the V gene TRBV11-1; tentatively, D is TRBD1 (5 bases). This CDR3 region has 15 residues. V gave up 1 base and J gave up 4 bases, with 10 bases separating them. CDR1 is SGHAT, CDR2 FQDESV, per germline (reference sequence). In nucleotides, the CDR3 is TGTGCCAGCAGCTTAGGCGGGACCGATAATGAAAAACTGTTTTTT. Translating it yields CASSLGGTDNEKLFF.

This clonotype was counted only a few times. The chain carries TRBV27 and TRBJ2-3; the match to TRBD1 covers 9 bases. J lost 5 bases, V lost 11 bases, and 8 bases had no gene match. Germline V gives CDR1 MNHEY, CDR2 SMNVEV (reference sequence). There are 13 residues in the CDR3. CDR3 DNA: TGTGCCCTGGGGACAGGGAGAGGAGATACGCAGTATTTT. Amino acids: CALGTGRGDTQYF.

In this sample, this clonotype turned up many times. The chain links TRBV5-1 to TRBJ2-5; TRBD1 might be the D (6 bases). V lost 0 bases to trimming and J lost 5 bases, with 11 bases between them. Germline V gene data show CDR1 as SGHRS and CDR2 as YFSETQ. This CDR3 has 14 amino acids. The CDR3 bases are TGCGCCAGCAGCTTGGCGTGGGGGCAGGAGACCCAGTACTTC. It translates to CASSLAWGQETQYF.

Sample share makes this clonotype medium-sized. The chain uses TRBV29-1 and TRBJ2-1; D is unresolved. This CDR3 region has 12 residues. V dropped 1 base and J dropped 12 bases, with 13 bases sitting between them. The germline V gene has CDR1 SQVTM and CDR2 ANQGSEA. This CDR3 reads CSVEAFTLGQFF. The CDR3 DNA follows: TGCAGCGTTGAAGCCTTTACCCTGGGGCAGTTCTTC.

The rearrangement joins TRBV4-1 to TRBJ1-4; TRBD1 matches at 7 bases. With V trimmed by 2 bases and J by 8 bases, 11 bases remained unmatched. Germline lookup yields CDR1 MGHRA and CDR2 YSYEKL. The CDR3 spans 16 residues. The CDR3 sequence: CASSQSTGTVQEKLFF. The CDR3 coding sequence is TGCGCCAGCAGCCAATCTACCGGGACAGTCCAGGAAAAACTGTTTTTT.

Many counts were recorded for this clonotype. This chain connects TRBV20-1 to TRBJ1-1, with 8 bases matching TRBD1. Looked up from germline, CDR1 is DFQATT and CDR2 is SNEGSKA (reference sequence). Trimming cost V 2 bases and J 4 bases; bases outside gene matches: 9. CDR3 length: 15 residues. The CDR3 nucleotides read TGCAGTGCTAGAAAACAACAGGGGGTCTCCACTGAAGCTTTCTTT. Translating gives CSARKQQGVSTEAFF.

In this sample, this clonotype turned up a few times. The chain couples TRBV5-1 to TRBJ2-5, with 7 nucleotides matching TRBD1. With V trimmed by 4 bases and J by 0 bases, 6 bases remained unmatched. The CDR3 extends over 15 amino acids. CDR1 SGHRS and CDR2 YFSETQ come from the germline V gene. CDR3 sequence reads: CASSHGTAYQETQYF. In nucleotides, the CDR3 is TGCGCCAGCAGCCACGGGACAGCCTACCAAGAGACCCAGTACTTC.

The table lists this clonotype with a few counts. The rearrangement links TRBV5-1 to TRBJ2-2; D might be TRBD1 (5 bases). Trimming left V 2 bases short and J 2 bases short, with 13 bases between. Germline V gene lookup returns CDR1 SGHRS and CDR2 YFSETQ. This CDR3 comprises 16 residues. This chain's CDR3 is CASSFSPTDNTGELFF. The CDR3 DNA reads as TGCGCCAGCAGCTTCTCCCCGACAGATAACACCGGGGAGCTGTTTTTT. Using reference TRBV5-1 and TRBJ2-2 for the parts outside the CDR3, the full variable domain is KAGVTQTPRYLIKTRGQQVTLSCSPISGHRSVSWYQQTPGQGLQFLFEYFSETQRNKGNFPGRFSGRQFSNSRSEMNVSTLELGDSALYLCASSFSPTDNTGELFFGEGSRLTVL.

This clonotype was observed a few times. V is TRBV6-2 or TRBV6-3 and J is TRBJ2-7; 11 positions match TRBD2. There are 12 residues in the CDR3. J was trimmed by 2 bases and V by 9 bases; bases with no gene match: 0. CDR1 is MNHEY, CDR2 SVGEGT, per germline. CDR3 amino acids: CASSGRAYEQYF. The DNA for the CDR3 is TGTGCCAGTAGCGGGAGGGCCTACGAGCAGTACTTC.

This clonotype was detected ten times or more. The gene calls are TRBV7-3 and TRBJ2-2; TRBD1 matches at 10 bases. V trimming: 5 bases; J trimming: 7 bases; junction bases outside the gene matches: 7. Germline V gene sequence: CDR1 SGHTA, CDR2 FQGTGA. The CDR3 totals 15 residues. The CDR3 DNA reads TGTGCCAGCAGCCCCGACAGGGGGCAGGGCGGGGAGCTGTTTTTT. This sequence encodes CASSPDRGQGGELFF. Supplemented by reference TRBV7-3 and TRBJ2-2, the full variable domain reads GAGVSQTPSNKVTEKGKYVELRCDPISGHTALYWYRQSLGQGPEFLIYFQGTGAADDSGLPNDRFFAVRPEGSVSTLKIQRTERGDSAVYLCASSPDRGQGGELFFGEGSRLTVL.

This clonotype was observed once. The rearrangement joins TRBV6-1 to TRBJ1-1, with D maybe TRBD1 (5 bases). CDR3 size: 15 residues. Germline CDR1 is MNHNS and CDR2 is SASEGT. V gave up 2 bases and J gave up 5 bases, with 15 bases separating them. In DNA, the CDR3 is TGTGCCAGCAGTGAACCTCCAGGGTATGTGACTGAAGCTTTCTTT. This gives the protein CASSEPPGYVTEAFF.

This clonotype was counted at least ten times. The chain couples TRBV5-1 to TRBJ1-1; 9 positions match TRBD1. V shed 0 bases, J shed 4 bases, and the junction held 7 bases outside the gene matches. Per the germline V gene, CDR1 is SGHRS and CDR2 is YFSETQ. The CDR3 extends over 16 amino acids. Written as DNA, the CDR3 is TGCGCCAGCAGCTTGGGGGACAGGGTGTCGGCCACTGAAGCTTTCTTT. This translates into CASSLGDRVSATEAFF. Full variable domain (missing parts from reference TRBV5-1 and TRBJ1-1): KAGVTQTPRYLIKTRGQQVTLSCSPISGHRSVSWYQQTPGQGLQFLFEYFSETQRNKGNFPGRFSGRQFSNSRSEMNVSTLELGDSALYLCASSLGDRVSATEAFFGQGTRLTVV.

This clonotype rates as medium-sized. The chain is built from TRBV4-2 and TRBJ2-2; 13 bases line up with TRBD2. The CDR3 covers 17 residues. Germline lookup yields CDR1 LGHNA and CDR2 YNFKEQ. With 1 base clipped from V and 5 bases from J, the junction kept 4 bases outside the gene matches. The CDR3 DNA sequence: TGTGCCAGCAGCCAAGGAGGGACTAGCGGGAAAACCGGGGAGCTGTTTTTT. This gives the protein CASSQGGTSGKTGELFF.

The chain uses TRBV24-1 and TRBJ2-5; 10 bases line up with TRBD2. V shed 3 bases and J 5 bases; nucleotides not matched to a gene: 8. The CDR3 extends over 16 amino acids. The germline V gene encodes CDR1 KGHDR and CDR2 SFDVKD. CDR3 DNA: TGTGCCACCAGTGATGGGACTAGCGCCACCTCGGAGACCCAGTACTTC. Its protein is CATSDGTSATSETQYF.

DNA of the CDR3: TGTGCCAGCAGTACGGACAGAATGAACACTGAAGCTTTCTTT. This sequence encodes CASSTDRMNTEAFF. The chain has TRBV2 and TRBJ1-1, with a possible D match to TRBD1 (6 bases). Germline-derived CDR1 and CDR2 are SNHLY and FYNNEI. The CDR3 has 14 amino acids. V dropped 5 bases and J dropped 0 bases, with 10 bases sitting between them.

At least ten counts were recorded for this clonotype. V usage is TRBV5-1 and J usage is TRBJ2-3; D is ambiguous. The V gene's germline CDR1 is SGHRS and CDR2 YFSETQ. V lost 1 base to trimming and J lost 1 base, with 7 bases between them. This CDR3 has 14 residues. Here the CDR3 reads CASSLIGGTDTQYF. The CDR3 coding sequence is TGCGCCAGCAGCTTGATAGGAGGCACAGATACGCAGTATTTT.